One sample yielded the 15 T cell receptor beta chains listed below, sequenced in a study of CD8 T cells in ankylosing spondylitis. Using its own MiXCR run on the 5' RACE reads, TCRdb lists one record per CDR3 protein. The sample lists 200,000 to 250,000 distinct CDR3 sequences, 18% occurring once. Study-wide points: One TCR beta motif, made up of roughly 8 highly homologous variants, appeared characteristic of ankylosing spondylitis blood.

These TCRs' antigens remain unknown. Sequencing was done on a sample of blood, either unsorted or a sorted T cell fraction (not recorded which). The receptors originated from a male donor with ankylosing spondylitis.

This chain links TRBV4-3 with TRBJ1-2; unclear D gene. Trimming cost V 0 bases and J 0 bases, with 14 bases left between them. The CDR3 runs to 17 residues. Germline CDR1 LGHNA, CDR2 YSLEER. The CDR3 bases are TGCGCCAGCAGCCAAGATGAAAGCCCCGAACCTAACTATGGCTACACCTTC. It encodes CASSQDESPEPNYGYTF.

In this sample, this clonotype turned up a few times. The chain employs TRBV12-3 or TRBV12-4 and TRBJ2-1; the D gene is possibly TRBD2 (7 bases). The CDR3 sequence is 16 residues long. V lost 5 bases and J lost 2, with 16 bases in between. CDR3 sequence reads: CASSPEGGAPYNEQFF. DNA for the CDR3: TGTGCCAGCAGTCCGGAAGGGGGGGCCCCCTACAATGAGCAGTTCTTC.

This rearrangement joins TRBV20-1 to TRBJ1-1; 9 nucleotides agree with TRBD1. With V trimmed by 2 bases and J by 8 bases, 6 bases remained unmatched. CDR1 is DFQATT, CDR2 SNEGSKA, per germline (reference sequence). CDR3 length equals 13 residues. The CDR3 sequence: CSARSSGTGEAFF. For the CDR3, the DNA is TGCAGTGCTAGATCATCCGGGACAGGGGAAGCTTTCTTT.

Only a few counts were recorded for this clonotype. This chain connects TRBV7-9 to TRBJ1-4; no reliable D call. Trimming stripped 5 bases from V and 3 bases from J, with 16 bases between. CDR3 length: 16 residues. Germline V gene lookup returns CDR1 SEHNR and CDR2 FQNEAQ (reference sequence). CDR3 sequence reads: CASSPSPALANEKLFF. The CDR3 bases are TGTGCCAGCAGCCCCTCGCCCGCTTTGGCTAATGAAAAACTGTTTTTT.

This clonotype appeared a few times. V is TRBV12-3 or TRBV12-4 and J is TRBJ1-6, with 9 bases lining up with TRBD1. CDR3 size: 15 residues. With 7 bases clipped from V and 8 bases from J, the junction kept 9 bases outside the gene matches. Here the CDR3 DNA reads TGTGCCAGCACCCAACAGGGGGCGATTGATTCACCCCTCCACTTT. Its protein product is CASTQQGAIDSPLHF.

This clonotype occurred a few times. This chain joins TRBV5-6 and TRBJ1-2; possible D gene TRBD1, 6 bases. The CDR3 consists of 13 residues. Germline V lookup: CDR1 SGHDT, CDR2 YYEEEE. The germline V and J ends were trimmed by 4 bases and 6 bases, with 13 bases remaining between them. DNA of the CDR3: TGTGCCAGCAGCCTTGGGGGGGGGCATGGCTACACCTTC. Translating gives CASSLGGGHGYTF.

The chain carries TRBV20-1 and TRBJ2-3; tentatively, D is TRBD2 (6 bases). The germline V and J ends were trimmed by 3 bases and 5 bases, with 12 bases remaining between them. This CDR3 has 13 residues. Germline CDR1 and CDR2: DFQATT and SNEGSKA (reference sequence). The CDR3 nucleotides are TGCAGTGCTAGTAGCGGAGTGGAAGATACGCAGTATTTT. It is translated as CSASSGVEDTQYF.

This clonotype was recorded many times. The rearrangement links TRBV7-6 to TRBJ2-7; D is possibly TRBD2 (5 bases). The CDR3 is made up of 14 amino acids. Germline V gene lookup returns CDR1 SGHVS and CDR2 FNYEAQ. Trimming left V 1 base short and J 0 bases short, with 7 bases between. CDR3 sequence: CASSLGESSYEQYF. CDR3 DNA: TGTGCCAGCAGCTTAGGGGAGAGCTCCTACGAGCAGTACTTC.

This rearrangement joins TRBV28 to TRBJ2-7; tentatively, D is TRBD1 (6 bases). CDR1 and CDR2 from the germline V gene are MDHEN and SYDVKM. The CDR3 loop spans 16 amino acids. Trimming shortened V by 6 bases and J by 4 bases, and 22 bases separated the two germline ends. The CDR3 DNA is TGTGCCAGCAGCCCCGCTTTGGGACACTGGGATTACGAGCAGTACTTC. It translates to CASSPALGHWDYEQYF. The whole variable domain, filled in from reference TRBV28 and TRBJ2-7, reads DVKVTQSSRYLVKRTGEKVFLECVQDMDHENMFWYRQDPGLGLRLIYFSYDVKMKEKGDIPEGYSVSREKKERFSLILESASTNQTSMYLCASSPALGHWDYEQYFGPGTRLTVT.

This clonotype appeared a few times. The chain is built from TRBV4-1 and TRBJ1-3; D uncertain. V lost 0 bases and J lost 5, with 11 bases in between. This CDR3 has 15 residues. The germline V gene has CDR1 MGHRA and CDR2 YSYEKL. CDR3 sequence reads: CASSQDAGSRNTIYF. As DNA, the CDR3 is TGCGCCAGCAGCCAAGATGCAGGATCACGAAACACCATATATTTT.

J is TRBJ2-1 and V is TRBV27, with D unresolved. CDR3 size: 13 residues. Germline V lookup: CDR1 MNHEY, CDR2 SMNVEV (reference sequence). V lost 2 bases, J lost 3 bases, and 5 bases lay in between. The CDR3: CASSLDHYNEQFF. CDR3 nucleotide sequence: TGTGCCAGCAGTTTAGACCACTACAATGAGCAGTTCTTC.

CDR3 in amino acids: CASSYPAVANTGELFF. The CDR3 nucleotides are TGTGCCAGCAGTTATCCGGCGGTTGCGAACACCGGGGAGCTGTTTTTT. The rearrangement uses TRBV6-5 and TRBJ2-2; D call uncertain. CDR1 MNHEY and CDR2 SVGAGI come from the germline V gene. This CDR3 contains 16 residues. The V end was cut by 3 bases, the J end by 0 bases, with 11 bases between.

The chain uses TRBV6-2 or TRBV6-3 and TRBJ1-1; tentative D call: TRBD1 (5 bases). The CDR3 has 14 amino acids. V was clipped by 7 bases and J by 6 bases, with 18 bases between them. The germline V gene has CDR1 MNHEY and CDR2 SVGEGT. The CDR3, as DNA: TGTGCCAGCACCTTAGTTGCACGGGGCCCTGAAGCTTTCTTT. It is translated as CASTLVARGPEAFF.

The gene calls are TRBV9 and TRBJ1-5, with D unresolved. The ends were cut back, 0 bases at V and 1 base at J, with 2 bases in the middle. The length of the CDR3 is 13 residues. CDR1 and CDR2 (germline): SGDLS, YYNGEE. The CDR3 region is CASSVGSNQPQHF. CDR3 sequence (DNA): TGTGCCAGCAGCGTAGGGAGCAATCAGCCCCAGCATTTT.

This clonotype turned up a few times. The chain uses TRBV4-3 and TRBJ2-1; no reliable D call. The germline CDR1 and CDR2 sequences are LGHNA and YSLEER. Trimming removed 0 bases at V and 5 bases at J, with 8 bases between. The CDR3 sequence is 14 residues long. The CDR3 is CASSQDLANNEQFF. CDR3 in DNA: TGCGCCAGCAGCCAAGATCTGGCTAACAATGAGCAGTTCTTC.